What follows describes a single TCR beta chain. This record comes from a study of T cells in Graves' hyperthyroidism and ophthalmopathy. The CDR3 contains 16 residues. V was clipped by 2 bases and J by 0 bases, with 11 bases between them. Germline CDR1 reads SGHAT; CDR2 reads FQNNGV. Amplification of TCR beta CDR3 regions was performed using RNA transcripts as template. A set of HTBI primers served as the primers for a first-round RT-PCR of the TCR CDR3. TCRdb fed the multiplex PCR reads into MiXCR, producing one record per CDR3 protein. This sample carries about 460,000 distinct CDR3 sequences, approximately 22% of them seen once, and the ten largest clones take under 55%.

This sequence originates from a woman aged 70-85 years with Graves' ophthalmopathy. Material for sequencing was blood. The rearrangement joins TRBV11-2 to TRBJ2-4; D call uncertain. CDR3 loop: CASSLLGSLAKNIQYF. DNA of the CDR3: TGTGCCAGCAGCTTATTGGGGTCTTTAGCCAAAAACATTCAGTACTTC.